One and the same sample provided the 30 T cell receptor beta chains below, sequenced in a study of blood T cells in healthy people across ages. The second PCR ran about 6 to 11 cycles with a sample-barcoded 5' primer and J-beta primers. TCRdb reanalysed the 5' RACE reads using MiXCR and keeps one entry per CDR3 protein. Of around 1,900,000 distinct CDR3 sequences listed, about two fifths are singletons. Input material: blood. The source is a human donor in good health.

This clonotype has a handful of counts. The V call is TRBV6-1, the J call TRBJ2-7, with TRBD1 matching 7 bases. The germline V gene encodes CDR1 MNHNS and CDR2 SASEGT. The CDR3 sequence is 14 residues long. The V and J ends lost 4 bases and 3 bases, in that order; junction bases with no gene match: 6. The CDR3 spells CASSAGDSHYEQYF. The CDR3, as DNA: TGTGCCAGCAGTGCCGGGGACAGCCACTACGAGCAGTACTTC.

The J gene is TRBJ1-2, the V gene TRBV6-5, with no clear D. Trimming shortened V by 5 bases and J by 2 bases, and 15 bases separated the two germline ends. The CDR3 totals 15 residues. CDR1 and CDR2 from the germline V gene are MNHEY and SVGAGI. CDR3 residues: CASSPHGVENYGYTF. Here the CDR3 DNA reads TGTGCCAGCAGTCCTCACGGGGTAGAGAACTATGGCTACACCTTC.

This clonotype was detected only a few times. V and J are TRBV7-9 and TRBJ2-5; 8 nucleotides agree with TRBD1. The junction had 10 bases not matched to a gene; V was cut back by 1 base and J by 3 bases. There are 17 residues in the CDR3. CDR1 is SEHNR and CDR2 is FQNEAQ in the germline V gene (reference sequence). The CDR3 bases are TGTGCCAGCAGCTTAGTTTGGACAGGGTCGATGGAAGAGACCCAGTACTTC. Residues: CASSLVWTGSMEETQYF.

This rearrangement joins TRBV20-1 to TRBJ1-2; 11 bases match TRBD1. Germline V lookup: CDR1 DFQATT, CDR2 SNEGSKA (reference sequence). The CDR3 covers 15 residues. The V gene end was trimmed by 8 bases and the J gene end by 0 bases; junction bases not matched to a gene: 8. The CDR3 DNA follows: TGCAGTTCGGCCGGGACAGGGGGGACTAACTATGGCTACACCTTC. Translated, it gives CSSAGTGGTNYGYTF.

To note about this clonotype: It is likely a read error, because the conserved phenylalanine at the end of the CDR3 is missing. The chain combines TRBV18 with TRBJ2-7, with a possible D match to TRBD1 (7 bases). Trimming stripped 6 bases from V and 3 bases from J, with 12 bases between. This CDR3 is 13 amino acids long. Per the germline V gene, CDR1 is KGHSH and CDR2 is LQKENI. The CDR3 region has the DNA TGTGCCAGCTCTCCCAGGGGGGACTACGAGCAGTACTTA. Its protein product is CASSPRGDYEQYL.

In this sample, this clonotype turned up a few times. Germline is not matched at one junction end, which may reflect a read error. This rearrangement joins TRBV20-1 to TRBJ2-3; D possibly corresponds to TRBD1 (6 bases). The CDR3 totals 14 residues. Germline assignment: CDR1 DFQATT and CDR2 SNEGSKA (reference sequence). DNA of the CDR3: TGCAGTGCTGGAGAACAGGGCTTCACAGATACGCAGTATTTT. Protein: CSAGEQGFTDTQYF.

This chain links TRBV9 with TRBJ1-2; no firm D call. Germline-derived CDR1 and CDR2 are SGDLS and YYNGEE. CDR3 length: 16 amino acids. The V end lost 0 bases, the J end lost 0 bases, and 12 bases lay between the germline ends. DNA of the CDR3: TGTGCCAGCAGCGTAGGAGTAAGGAATGCTAACTATGGCTACACCTTC. Translation: CASSVGVRNANYGYTF.

Points on this clonotype: One junction end disagrees with the germline gene, perhaps due to a read error. The chain couples TRBV9 to TRBJ2-1, with 10 nucleotides matching TRBD2. The germline V gene encodes CDR1 SGDLS and CDR2 YYNGEE. This CDR3 contains 16 residues. CDR3 nucleotides: TGTGCCAGCAGCGTAGCCTTAGCGGGGGGCCTCAATGGGCAGTTCTTC. It yields the protein CASSVALAGGLNGQFF.

As DNA, the CDR3 is TGTGCCAGCAGCTTAGAAGGCCGCCGGGAGCAGTACTTC. Its protein product is CASSLEGRREQYF. The chain carries TRBV7-8 and TRBJ2-7; the D is unclear. Trimming shortened V by 1 base and J by 7 bases, and 11 bases separated the two germline ends. The germline V gene encodes CDR1 SGHVS and CDR2 FQNEAQ. This CDR3 region has 13 residues.

The V gene is TRBV12-3 or TRBV12-4, the J gene TRBJ2-1; D gene unclear. The V end lost 7 bases, the J end lost 4 bases, and 11 bases lay between the germline ends. The CDR3 has 13 residues. The CDR3 bases are TGTGCCAGCAACCCGGACGGATACAATGAGCAGTTCTTC. It codes for CASNPDGYNEQFF.

The gene calls are TRBV4-3 and TRBJ2-7; D perhaps matches TRBD2 (7 bases). This CDR3 spans 14 amino acids. V lost 3 bases, J lost 3 bases, and 12 bases lay in between. The germline gives CDR1 LGHNA, CDR2 YSLEER. The CDR3 protein is CASSHWGGDYEQYF. The CDR3 nucleotides are TGCGCCAGCAGCCATTGGGGGGGCGACTACGAGCAGTACTTC.

The V gene is TRBV12-3 or TRBV12-4, the J gene TRBJ2-3; 10 bases match TRBD2. The CDR3 is 15 amino acids. V lost 7 bases, J lost 4 bases, and 8 bases stayed unmatched. The CDR3 sequence is CASTPWSGRADTQYF. The DNA of the CDR3 is TGTGCCAGCACCCCTTGGAGCGGGAGGGCAGATACGCAGTATTTT.

The chain links TRBV5-1 to TRBJ2-7; tentative D call: TRBD2 (6 bases). Trimming removed 5 bases at V and 1 base at J, with 10 bases between. This CDR3 is 13 amino acids long. The V gene's germline CDR1 is SGHRS and CDR2 YFSETQ. The DNA of the CDR3 is TGCGCCAGCAGTGGACTAAATTCCTACGAGCAGTACTTC. Translating it yields CASSGLNSYEQYF.

The genes are TRBV7-9 and TRBJ2-5; D call uncertain. V gave up 3 bases and J gave up 1 base, with 15 bases separating them. Germline V gene sequence: CDR1 SEHNR, CDR2 FQNEAQ (reference sequence). The CDR3 spans 16 residues. Here the CDR3 reads CASSFFTVAGQETQYF. In DNA, the CDR3 is TGTGCCAGCAGCTTTTTTACTGTCGCAGGCCAAGAGACCCAGTACTTC.

As for this clonotype: A junction end diverges from the germline sequence, so it may reflect a read error. The chain combines TRBV11-2 with TRBJ2-7; possibly TRBD2 for D (5 bases). From germline, CDR1 is SGHAT and CDR2 FQNNGV. CDR3 size: 15 residues. The CDR3 here is CASSLEADYSYEQYF. Here the CDR3 DNA reads TGTGCCAGTAGCTTAGAAGCGGATTACTCCTACGAGCAGTACTTC. The full variable domain, rest sourced from reference TRBV11-2 and TRBJ2-7, is EAGVAQSPRYKIIEKRQSVAFWCNPISGHATLYWYQQILGQGPKLLIQFQNNGVVDDSQLPKDRFSAERLKGVDSTLKIQPAKLEDSAVYLCASSLEADYSYEQYFGPGTRLTVT.

The chain employs TRBV20-1 and TRBJ2-4; 9 positions match TRBD1. The end of the DNA is better explained by TRBJ2-7, so the J call may be wrong. Germline CDR1 reads DFQATT; CDR2 reads SNEGSKA (reference sequence). CDR3 length equals 13 residues. The CDR3 reads CSAIRDREYEQYF. As DNA, the CDR3 is TGCAGTGCAATCCGGGACAGGGAATACGAGCAGTACTTC.

Concerning this clonotype itself: One junction end does not reproduce the germline sequence, and a read error may be involved. The CDR3 spells CASSLGRLSTDTQCF. In DNA, the CDR3 is TGTGCCAGCAGCTTAGGCCGTTTAAGCACAGATACGCAGTGTTTT. The chain is built from TRBV13 and TRBJ2-3; D is uncertain. Germline lookup yields CDR1 PRHDT and CDR2 FYEKMQ (reference sequence). This CDR3 has 15 amino acids.

This clonotype appeared a few times. This chain uses TRBV6-2 or TRBV6-3 with TRBJ1-2; unclear D gene. CDR1 is MNHEY, CDR2 SVGEGT, per germline. This CDR3 spans 15 amino acids. V lost 3 bases and J 4 bases, leaving 15 bases between the germline ends. The CDR3 DNA is TGTGCCAGCAGTTATAGTTACGGGCCGACCTATGGCTACACCTTC. Translated: CASSYSYGPTYGYTF.

This clonotype was counted between two and nine times. The V call is TRBV7-2, the J call TRBJ1-5; D is undetermined. The length of the CDR3 is 14 residues. Trimming pared 5 bases from V and 0 bases from J, leaving 8 bases between. Germline CDR1 is SGHTA and CDR2 is FQGNSA. CDR3 region: CASSHLGSNQPQHF. The CDR3 bases are TGTGCCAGCAGCCATCTAGGTAGCAATCAGCCCCAGCATTTT.

The gene calls are TRBV27 and TRBJ1-4; unclear D gene. Germline-derived CDR1 and CDR2 are MNHEY and SMNVEV (reference sequence). This CDR3 contains 13 residues. V dropped 6 bases and J dropped 4 bases, with 9 bases sitting between them. The CDR3 region is CASRFRHNEKLFF. The CDR3 nucleotides read TGTGCCAGCAGGTTCCGGCATAATGAAAAACTGTTTTTT.

The chain joins TRBV6-1 to TRBJ1-1, with 8 bases that match TRBD1. The CDR3 sequence is 17 residues long. Germline V gene lookup returns CDR1 MNHNS and CDR2 SASEGT. V lost 10 bases, J lost 2 bases, and 18 bases stayed unmatched. CDR3 region: CAIKRQGIKKLNTEAFF. Here the CDR3 DNA reads TGTGCCATCAAACGACAGGGGATCAAAAAATTAAACACTGAAGCTTTCTTT.

In this sample, this clonotype turned up many times. The V gene is TRBV6-2 or TRBV6-3, the J gene TRBJ2-3; no definite D call. Trimming stripped 2 bases from V and 1 base from J, with 1 base between. CDR1 and CDR2 (germline): MNHEY, SVGEGT. CDR3 length: 12 amino acids. For the CDR3, the DNA is TGTGCCAGCAGTTACGGCACAGATACGCAGTATTTT. It translates to CASSYGTDTQYF.

V usage is TRBV6-2 or TRBV6-3 and J usage is TRBJ2-4, with D possibly matching TRBD1 (5 bases). The closer fit of TRBJ2-7 to the DNA end suggests the J call may be wrong. This CDR3 is 12 amino acids long. CDR1 MNHEY and CDR2 SVGEGT come from the germline V gene. The CDR3 loop is CASRPDSSEQYF. The CDR3 nucleotides are TGTGCCAGCAGACCCGACAGTTCCGAGCAGTACTTC.

The sample holds a few counts of this clonotype. The chain couples TRBV7-9 to TRBJ1-2, with D unresolved. CDR1 and CDR2 from the germline V gene are SEHNR and FQNEAQ (reference sequence). The V and J ends lost 4 bases and 6 bases respectively, with 18 bases between them. The CDR3 is made up of 15 amino acids. The CDR3 sequence is CASSSRVSSRNGYTF. CDR3 nucleotides: TGTGCCAGCAGCTCCAGAGTGTCAAGTAGGAATGGCTACACCTTC.

The gene calls are TRBV9 and TRBJ2-1; D not certain. The germline V gene encodes CDR1 SGDLS and CDR2 YYNGEE. Trimming shortened V by 1 base and J by 0 bases, and 5 bases separated the two germline ends. The CDR3 extends over 14 amino acids. The CDR3 is CASSVQSSYNEQFF. CDR3 nucleotide sequence: TGTGCCAGCAGCGTACAGTCCTCCTACAATGAGCAGTTCTTC.

The chain uses TRBV15 and TRBJ2-1; TRBD1 matches at 10 bases. The CDR3 length is 13 residues. V shed 3 bases, J shed 8 bases, and the junction held 1 base outside the gene matches. CDR1 is LNHNV, CDR2 YYDKDF, per germline (reference sequence). Here the CDR3 DNA reads TGTGCCACCAGCAGGGACAGGGGGTATGAGCAGTTCTTC. Its protein product is CATSRDRGYEQFF.

The genes are TRBV29-1 and TRBJ1-1; D unresolved. This CDR3 is 14 amino acids long. V was cut by 6 bases and J by 7 bases, with 21 bases left in between. CDR1 and CDR2 (germline): SQVTM, ANQGSEA. CDR3 sequence: CSVPLGPAGLEAFF. CDR3 sequence (DNA): TGCAGCGTCCCCCTGGGCCCTGCCGGACTTGAAGCTTTCTTT.

The chain has TRBV2 and TRBJ2-4, with D unresolved. This CDR3 is built from 14 residues. The germline V gene has CDR1 SNHLY and CDR2 FYNNEI. V shed 6 bases and J shed 2 bases, with 11 bases lying between them. Here the CDR3 reads CASRRTLTKNIQYF. In DNA form, the CDR3 reads TGTGCCAGCAGAAGGACCTTAACCAAAAACATTCAGTACTTC.

This clonotype came up once. The chain recombines TRBV7-3 with TRBJ2-5; 7 bases are a match to TRBD1. The end of the DNA is better explained by TRBJ2-7, so the J call may be wrong. The CDR3 is made up of 15 amino acids. Germline CDR1 reads SGHTA; CDR2 reads FQGTGA. The CDR3 coding sequence is TGTGCCAGCAGCTTACAGGGGGTTAACTCCTACGAGCAGTACTTC. It is translated as CASSLQGVNSYEQYF.

The chain uses TRBV6-5 and TRBJ2-1; 14 bases map to TRBD2. The V segment lost 5 bases and the J segment 10 bases; nucleotides outside the gene matches: 10. The germline gives CDR1 MNHEY, CDR2 SVGAGI. This CDR3 has 16 residues. CDR3 loop: CASSPGLAGGLGEQFF. DNA of the CDR3: TGTGCCAGCAGTCCCGGACTAGCGGGGGGCCTAGGGGAGCAGTTCTTC.